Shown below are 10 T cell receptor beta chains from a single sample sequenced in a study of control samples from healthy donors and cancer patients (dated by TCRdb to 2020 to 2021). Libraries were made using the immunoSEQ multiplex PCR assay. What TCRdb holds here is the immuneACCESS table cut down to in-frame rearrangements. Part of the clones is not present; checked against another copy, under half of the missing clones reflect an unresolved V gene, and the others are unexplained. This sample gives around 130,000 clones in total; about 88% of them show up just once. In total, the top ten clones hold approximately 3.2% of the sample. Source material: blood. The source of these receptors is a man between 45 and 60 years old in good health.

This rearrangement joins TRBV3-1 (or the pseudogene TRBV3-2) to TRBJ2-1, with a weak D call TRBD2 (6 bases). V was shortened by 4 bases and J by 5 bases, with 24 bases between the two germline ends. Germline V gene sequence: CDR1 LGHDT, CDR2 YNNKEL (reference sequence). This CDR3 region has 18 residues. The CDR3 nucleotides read TGTGCCAGCAGCCGGGCGGGGAGAATCATCTCGACGGACAATGAGCAGTTCTTC. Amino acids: CASSRAGRIISTDNEQFF.

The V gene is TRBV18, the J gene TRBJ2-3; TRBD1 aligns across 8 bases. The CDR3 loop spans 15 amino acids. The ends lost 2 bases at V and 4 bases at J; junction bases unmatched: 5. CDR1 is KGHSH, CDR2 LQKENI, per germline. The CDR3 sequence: CASSPGQGAADTQYF. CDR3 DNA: TGTGCCAGCTCACCAGGCCAGGGGGCAGCAGATACGCAGTATTTT.

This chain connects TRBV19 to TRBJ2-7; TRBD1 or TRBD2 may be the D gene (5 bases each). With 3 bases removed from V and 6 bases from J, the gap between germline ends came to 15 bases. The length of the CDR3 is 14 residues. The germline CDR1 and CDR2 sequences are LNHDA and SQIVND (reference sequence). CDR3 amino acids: CASSIQEGFLEQYF. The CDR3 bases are TGTGCCAGTAGTATTCAAGAGGGGTTTCTCGAGCAGTACTTC.

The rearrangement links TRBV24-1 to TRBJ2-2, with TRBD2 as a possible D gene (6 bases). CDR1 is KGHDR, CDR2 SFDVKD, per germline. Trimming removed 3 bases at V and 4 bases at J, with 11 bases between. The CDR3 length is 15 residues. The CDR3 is CATSDPGDFTGELFF. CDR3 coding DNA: TGTGCCACCAGTGATCCGGGGGATTTCACCGGGGAGCTGTTTTTT.

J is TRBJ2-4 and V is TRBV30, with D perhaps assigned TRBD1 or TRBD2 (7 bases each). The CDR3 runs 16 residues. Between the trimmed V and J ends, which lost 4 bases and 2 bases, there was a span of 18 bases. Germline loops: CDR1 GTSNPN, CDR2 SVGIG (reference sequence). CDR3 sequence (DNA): TGTGCCTGGACCAAGAGGGGGCGGGGGTCCAAAAACATTCAGTACTTC. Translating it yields CAWTKRGRGSKNIQYF.

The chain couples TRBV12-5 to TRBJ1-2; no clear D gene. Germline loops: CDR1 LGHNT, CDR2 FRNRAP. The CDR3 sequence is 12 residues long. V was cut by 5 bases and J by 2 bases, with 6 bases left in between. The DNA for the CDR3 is TGTGCTAGTGGTCTGCAAAACTATGGCTACACCTTC. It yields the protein CASGLQNYGYTF. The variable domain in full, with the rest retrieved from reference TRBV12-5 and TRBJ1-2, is DARVTQTPRHKVTEMGQEVTMRCQPILGHNTVFWYRQTMMQGLELLAYFRNRAPLDDSGMPKDRFSAEMPDATLATLKIQPSEPRDSAVYFCASGLQNYGYTFGSGTRLTVV.

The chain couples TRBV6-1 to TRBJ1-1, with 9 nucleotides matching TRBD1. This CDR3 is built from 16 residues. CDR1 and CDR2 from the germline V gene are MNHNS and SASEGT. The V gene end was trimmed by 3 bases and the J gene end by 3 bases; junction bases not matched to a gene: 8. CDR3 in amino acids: CASSEDRGLRDTEAFF. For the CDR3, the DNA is TGTGCCAGCAGTGAGGACAGGGGCCTACGAGACACTGAAGCTTTCTTT.

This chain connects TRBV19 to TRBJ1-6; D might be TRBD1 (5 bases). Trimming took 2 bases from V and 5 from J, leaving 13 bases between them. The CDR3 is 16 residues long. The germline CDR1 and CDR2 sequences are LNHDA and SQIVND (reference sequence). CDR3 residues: CASSIQGFRDNSPLHF. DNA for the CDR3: TGTGCCAGTAGTATACAGGGTTTCCGCGATAATTCACCCCTCCACTTT.

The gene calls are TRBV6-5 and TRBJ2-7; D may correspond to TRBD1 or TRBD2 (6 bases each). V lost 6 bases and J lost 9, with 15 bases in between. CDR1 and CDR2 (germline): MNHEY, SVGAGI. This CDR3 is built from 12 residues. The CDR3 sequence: CASSYIGGPQYF. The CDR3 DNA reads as TGTGCCAGCAGCTACATTGGGGGGCCGCAGTACTTC.

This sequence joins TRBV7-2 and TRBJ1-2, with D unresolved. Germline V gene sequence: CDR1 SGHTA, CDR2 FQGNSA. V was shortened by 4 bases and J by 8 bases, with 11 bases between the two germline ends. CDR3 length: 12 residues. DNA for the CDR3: TGTGCCAGCAGCTCCCTCCTGGTCGGCTACACCTTC. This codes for CASSSLLVGYTF.